Listed here is a single T cell receptor beta chain. Its target is unknown. This specimen includes other DNA sequences encoding the same CDR3. The sample comes from a study of a mutant IDH1 vaccine in newly diagnosed glioma. Generated by immunoSEQ multiplex PCR, the TCRdb table keeps only in-frame clones and is missing some. The data hold 50,000 or so clones, with roughly 90% observed a single time. Deletions cut 0 bases from V and 2 bases from J, with 9 bases between. This CDR3 spans 14 amino acids. The germline V gene encodes CDR1 SGHRS and CDR2 YFSETQ. As for time point: week 11, during vaccination. The content of each vaccine dose was 300 ug of mutant IDH1 20-mer peptide, and topical imiquimod accompanied it.

The sequence was collected from a man aged 45-60 years with glioma. This rearrangement joins TRBV5-1 to TRBJ2-7; D unclear. The input for sequencing was PBMCs, taken from a glioma patient whose treatment included an IDH1 peptide vaccine. The CDR3 region is CASSLVVSPYEQYF. The CDR3 bases are TGCGCCAGCAGCTTGGTGGTATCCCCCTACGAGCAGTACTTC.